This TCR beta chain was captured in a study of T cell changes during pregnancy in multiple sclerosis. The germline V and J ends were trimmed by 0 bases and 5 bases, with 22 bases remaining between them. The CDR3 has 18 amino acids. The germline V gene has CDR1 SGHAT and CDR2 FQNNGV. This clone was seen only once. Generated by immunoSEQ multiplex PCR, the TCRdb table keeps only in-frame clones and is missing some. This table holds about 38,000 clones, roughly 90% found once. The starting material was CD4+ T cells from peripheral blood mononuclear cells, obtained before pregnancy. This TCR derives from a female donor with multiple sclerosis, enrolled in a pregnancy study. This chain uses TRBV11-2 with TRBJ2-5, with a possible D match to TRBD2 (6 bases). Here the CDR3 DNA reads TGTGCCAGCAGCTTAGAAAGCGGGTTTGGCGGGAATTGGGAGACCCAGTACTTC. Its protein is CASSLESGFGGNWETQYF.